The clone carrying this T cell receptor (beta chain) was detected once. These data originate in a study of spatial heterogeneity in lung cancer. As for the study in general: Averaged across combinations, each unique TCR and UMI pairing appeared more than ten times in raw reads, which were uncorrected.

Noted time point: sample taken at primary tumor resection. Unsorted whole RNA of tumor, nontumor lung or frozen PBMC was sequenced. The library protocol tagged each TCR cDNA with a unique molecular identifier. One entry per CDR3 protein, called by TCRdb with MiXCR from the 5' RACE reads. In the table there are 20,000 to 25,000 distinct CDR3 sequences, about 4.5% of which are singletons. Germline CDR1 is SGHDT and CDR2 is YYEEEE. The CDR3 covers 16 residues. Trimming shortened V by 2 bases and J by 0 bases, and 14 bases separated the two germline ends. The J gene is TRBJ1-1, the V gene TRBV5-6; no firm D call. The origin of this receptor is a male donor with early-stage non-small cell lung cancer. Specimen: PBMCs, collected at surgery. Here the CDR3 reads CASSLGQAIMNTEAFF. The CDR3 DNA reads TGTGCCAGCAGCTTAGGCCAGGCAATTATGAACACTGAAGCTTTCTTT.